This T cell receptor beta chain was captured in a study of T cell responses to AZD1222 COVID-19 vaccine. Study-wide results and caveats: It should be noted that donors were predominantly white British and more often female, and clonal diversity was possibly underestimated. Two AZD1222 doses significantly raised spike-specific TCR breadth and depth over controls.

V was trimmed by 8 bases and J by 0 bases, leaving 11 bases between them. Germline V CDR1 and CDR2: GTSNPN, SVGIG (reference sequence). The CDR3 totals 13 residues. Sequencing was performed with immunoSEQ multiplex PCR; in TCRdb, only in-frame clones are kept and a portion is missing. The sample comprises 100,000 or so clones, 87% of which are singletons, and roughly 2.5% rests with the top ten. A note on this clone: Its cognate antigen is unknown.

The clonotype was recovered from an adult who received the AZD1222 COVID-19 vaccine. The gene calls are TRBV30 and TRBJ1-3; D remains unclear. Sequenced material: peripheral blood, taken 28 days after the second AZD1222 dose. For the CDR3, the DNA is TGTGCCCTCGCTGGTAGCTCTGGAAACACCATATATTTT. This translates into CALAGSSGNTIYF.